This is a list of T cell receptor beta chains from one sample in a study of vaccination and CD4 T cells after COVID-19. For these receptors, no antigen is known. Via MiXCR, TCRdb re-called the PCR reads, giving one row per CDR3 protein. The table has about 10,000 distinct CDR3 sequences, around 32% seen once. The sequencing input was CD4+ T cells from blood, cultured in vitro. All receptors come from a human donor in good health. CDR3s include the opening cysteine and the closing phenylalanine or tryptophan. D genes are given only for firm matches. Clone size appears in some rows only: once, few, many, or a class for an expanded clone.

clone_size,d_call,j_call,v_call,cdr3_aa,cdr3_nt
NA,TRBD1,TRBJ2-7,TRBV6-1,CASRGVPGQPSYEQYF,TGTGCCAGCAGGGGGGTCCCGGGACAGCCCTCCTACGAGCAGTACTTC
NA,TRBD1,TRBJ2-1,TRBV20-1,CSADRGRGYNEQFF,TGCAGTGCCGACAGGGGGCGGGGGTACAATGAGCAGTTCTTC
NA,NA,TRBJ2-4,TRBV19,CASSTPRIQYF,TGTGCCAGTAGTACGCCGCGCATTCAGTACTTC
few,NA,TRBJ2-7,TRBV6-5,CASSYSRPSYEQYF,TGTGCCAGCAGTTACTCGAGGCCGAGCTACGAGCAGTACTTC
NA,NA,TRBJ2-5,TRBV19,CASSIPGQETQYF,TGTGCCAGTAGTATCCCGGGCCAAGAGACCCAGTACTTC
NA,NA,TRBJ1-1,TRBV4-3,CASSQDFLTEAFF,TGCGCCAGCAGCCAAGATTTCCTTACTGAAGCTTTCTTT
NA,TRBD2,TRBJ2-3,TRBV29-1,CSVEDPSGRQGPPDTQYF,TGCAGCGTTGAAGATCCCAGCGGGAGGCAGGGGCCGCCAGATACGCAGTATTTT
few,TRBD1,TRBJ2-7,TRBV19,CASSIATGLEQYF,TGTGCCAGTAGTATAGCGACAGGGCTCGAGCAGTACTTC
NA,TRBD1,TRBJ1-1,TRBV28,CASSPHRGLNTEAFF,TGTGCCAGCAGTCCGCACAGGGGACTGAACACTGAAGCTTTCTTT
NA,NA,TRBJ2-3,TRBV6-2/TRBV6-3,CASSYRGSTDTQYF,TGTGCCAGCAGTTACCGGGGTTCGACAGATACGCAGTATTTT
few,NA,TRBJ1-5,TRBV7-2,CASSPTFGDYSNQPQHF,TGTGCCAGCAGCCCCACATTCGGAGACTATAGCAATCAGCCCCAGCATTTT
NA,NA,TRBJ2-3,TRBV20-1,CSARKQGSDTQYF,TGCAGTGCTAGGAAACAAGGGTCAGATACGCAGTATTTT
few,NA,TRBJ1-2,TRBV19,CASRVHLYGYTF,TGTGCCAGTAGGGTGCATTTGTATGGCTACACCTTC
NA,NA,TRBJ2-1,TRBV4-1,CASSQVLGAEQFF,TGCGCCAGCAGCCAAGTTTTAGGCGCTGAGCAGTTCTTC
once,NA,TRBJ1-3,TRBV6-1,CAIQGYDTICF,TGTGCCATCCAGGGGTATGACACCATATGTTTT
few,TRBD1,TRBJ1-1,TRBV6-1,CASSAITGVDTEAFF,TGTGCCAGCAGTGCGATAACAGGGGTGGACACTGAAGCTTTCTTT
NA,TRBD1,TRBJ2-1,TRBV6-1,CATISGTGGYNEQFF,TGTGCCACCATATCCGGGACAGGGGGCTACAATGAGCAGTTCTTC
NA,TRBD2,TRBJ2-1,TRBV28,CASKTSGAPLANEQFF,TGTGCCAGCAAGACTAGCGGGGCTCCCCTCGCCAATGAGCAGTTCTTC
NA,NA,TRBJ2-7,TRBV6-2/TRBV6-3,CASSYPRRTQYF,TGTGCCAGCAGTTACCCGAGGAGGACGCAGTACTTC
NA,TRBD2,TRBJ2-1,TRBV5-1,CASSPQLAGGNIGAYNEQFF,TGCGCCAGCAGCCCCCAACTAGCGGGAGGCAACATTGGGGCCTACAATGAGCAGTTCTTC
NA,NA,TRBJ1-1,TRBV9,CASPPNPEAFF,TGTGCCAGCCCACCGAACCCTGAAGCTTTCTTT
once,NA,TRBJ2-7,TRBV19,CASSPLGDEQYF,TGTGCCAGTAGTCCCCTAGGAGACGAGCAGTACTTC
once,TRBD2,TRBJ2-2,TRBV5-4,CASSLQRENTGELFF,TGTGCCAGCAGCTTGCAGCGGGAGAACACCGGGGAGCTGTTTTTT
NA,NA,TRBJ2-5,TRBV27,CASTRGETQYF,TGTGCCAGCACCCGAGGAGAGACCCAGTACTTC
NA,NA,TRBJ2-2,TRBV19,CASSINRGTNTGELFF,TGTGCCAGTAGTATAAATAGGGGAACTAACACCGGGGAGCTGTTTTTT
NA,NA,TRBJ2-3,TRBV27,CASSPYLTDTQYF,TGTGCCAGCAGTCCATACCTCACAGATACGCAGTATTTT
NA,NA,TRBJ1-1,TRBV20-1,CSAPSGRLFGTEAFF,TGCAGTGCTCCCTCTGGACGGTTGTTCGGCACTGAAGCTTTCTTT
few,TRBD1,TRBJ2-5,TRBV29-1,CSVERTGRLETQYF,TGCAGCGTTGAACGGACAGGGAGACTGGAGACCCAGTACTTC
NA,TRBD1,TRBJ2-2,TRBV11-1,CASSRISGQGTGELFF,TGTGCCAGCAGCCGGATCTCGGGACAGGGCACCGGGGAGCTGTTTTTT
NA,NA,TRBJ1-1,TRBV18,CASSPKTGTTEAFF,TGTGCCAGCTCACCAAAGACAGGTACCACTGAAGCTTTCTTT
few,NA,TRBJ2-1,TRBV20-1,CSAGVSGQELREQFF,TGCAGTGCCGGGGTGTCGGGACAAGAGCTTCGAGAGCAGTTCTTC
NA,NA,TRBJ2-7,TRBV7-2,CTSSFGRGGSYEQYF,TGTACCAGCAGCTTCGGGCGAGGGGGGTCCTACGAGCAGTACTTC
NA,TRBD1,TRBJ2-7,TRBV10-3,CAITSGQGTYEQYF,TGTGCCATCACCTCGGGACAGGGGACCTACGAGCAGTACTTC
NA,NA,TRBJ2-7,TRBV19,CASSIGPSSYEQYF,TGTGCCAGTAGTATAGGTCCGAGCTCCTACGAGCAGTACTTC
NA,NA,TRBJ2-7,TRBV11-2,CASSFIYEQYF,TGTGCCAGCAGCTTTATCTACGAGCAGTACTTC
NA,NA,TRBJ1-3,TRBV28,CASSSIVRLSGNTIYF,TGTGCCAGCAGTTCCATAGTGAGGCTCTCTGGAAACACCATATATTTT
NA,NA,TRBJ2-5,TRBV28,CASSSELGGNGETQYF,TGTGCCAGCAGTTCTGAACTCGGCGGAAATGGGGAGACCCAGTACTTC
NA,NA,TRBJ1-5,TRBV6-2/TRBV6-3,CASSYFGAGQPQHF,TGTGCCAGCAGTTATTTCGGGGCAGGACAGCCCCAGCATTTT
few,NA,TRBJ1-2,TRBV7-9,CASSPAGSYGYTF,TGTGCCAGCAGTCCGGCAGGGTCCTATGGCTACACCTTC
few,TRBD2,TRBJ2-1,TRBV19,CASSSGRGNEQFF,TGTGCCAGTAGCAGCGGGAGAGGGAATGAGCAGTTCTTC
NA,TRBD2,TRBJ2-1,TRBV20-1,CSADTGLDNEQFF,TGCAGTGCCGACACGGGACTAGACAATGAGCAGTTCTTC
few,NA,TRBJ2-7,TRBV6-1,CASSASSDVAYEQYF,TGTGCCAGCAGTGCAAGCTCGGACGTTGCCTACGAGCAGTACTTC
NA,TRBD2,TRBJ2-1,TRBV4-2,CASSPSGDYNEQFF,TGTGCCAGCAGCCCTAGCGGGGACTACAATGAGCAGTTCTTC
NA,TRBD1,TRBJ1-1,TRBV18,CASSPTGAGVNTEAFF,TGTGCCAGCTCACCAACAGGGGCCGGGGTGAACACTGAAGCTTTCTTT
NA,NA,TRBJ1-5,TRBV19,CASKGGLGPQHF,TGTGCCAGTAAAGGGGGGCTGGGTCCCCAGCATTTT
few,NA,TRBJ1-1,TRBV19,CASSLSTQGLAFF,TGTGCCAGTAGTTTATCGACACAGGGTTTGGCTTTCTTT
NA,TRBD2,TRBJ2-5,TRBV27,CASSLAGTRVKETQYF,TGTGCCAGCAGTTTGGCCGGGACTAGGGTTAAAGAGACCCAGTACTTC